The 4 T cell receptor beta chains listed next were all sequenced from one sample in a study of human T cells and chemical hapten exposure. TCRdb fed the RACE reads into MiXCR, producing one record per CDR3 protein. The sample holds 85,000 to 130,000 distinct CDR3 sequences; 12% are singletons and the top ten take 1.6%. The time point here: pre-sensitization, week 0. The treatment denotes: therapeutic diphenylcyclopropenone sensitization with weekly scalp DPC. Here the sequenced sample was whole blood, taken in connection with sensitization to the hapten diphenylcyclopropenone (DPC). Receptors were obtained from a woman in her fifties or sixties with alopecia areata. Some clones in this sample may be carry-over from other donors' samples.

This clonotype was counted between two and nine times. V and J are TRBV3-1 and TRBJ1-5; D not certain. Trimming stripped 1 base from V and 7 bases from J, with 11 bases between. This CDR3 spans 14 amino acids. The germline gives CDR1 LGHDT, CDR2 YNNKEL (reference sequence). CDR3 loop: CASSQGLNIQPQHF. CDR3 bases: TGTGCCAGCAGCCAAGGCCTCAATATCCAGCCCCAGCATTTT.

This clonotype has at least ten counts. The chain couples TRBV7-6 to TRBJ2-1; D tentatively fits TRBD1 or TRBD2 (5 bases each). CDR1 is SGHVS, CDR2 FNYEAQ, per germline. Trimming removed 2 bases from V and 6 bases from J, with 26 bases in between. The CDR3 covers 19 residues. CDR3 nucleotides: TGTGCCAGCAGCTTAATGTTAGGGGTCGGACTGGGTGTTTCCAATGAGCAGTTCTTC. It codes for CASSLMLGVGLGVSNEQFF.

This clonotype was detected only a few times. V gene TRBV5-6 combines with J gene TRBJ2-1; TRBD1 is a possible D gene (6 bases). Germline loops: CDR1 SGHDT, CDR2 YYEEEE. V was shortened by 8 bases and J by 4 bases, with 25 bases between the two germline ends. The CDR3 contains 17 residues. The CDR3 sequence is CASTDSRITRRYNEQFF. In DNA, the CDR3 is TGTGCCAGTACGGACAGTAGAATTACGAGAAGATACAATGAGCAGTTCTTC.

This clonotype has ten or more counts. The chain has TRBV6-2 or TRBV6-3 and TRBJ2-7; D remains ambiguous. The CDR3 length is 13 residues. V lost 6 bases, J lost 0 bases, and 9 bases lay in between. Looked up from germline, CDR1 is MNHEY and CDR2 is SVGEGT. For the CDR3, the DNA is TGTGCCAGCAGCACCTCGGGCTCCTACGAGCAGTACTTC. Its protein product is CASSTSGSYEQYF.